These T cell receptor beta chains were read from a single sample in a study of metastatic and nonmetastatic thyroid tumors. TCRdb re-analyzed the PCR reads using MiXCR. The sample holds 72,000 or so clones, around 19% seen once. The sample consisted of blood. The receptors shown here come from a female donor with papillary thyroid cancer or a benign thyroid nodule (not recorded which). Some clones in this sample may be carry-over from other donors' samples. Each CDR3 is given with its conserved first and last residue. D genes are given only for firm matches. Where a row states a size, it is once, few, many or the class of an expanded clone; other rows omit it.

CDR3 protein,CDR3 DNA,D gene,V gene,clone size,J gene
CASSGARGDDF,TGTGCCAGCAGCGGGGCGAGGGGGGACGATTTT,.,TRBV5-6,.,TRBJ1-1
CASSLDGSLAKNIQYF,TGTGCCAGCAGCTTAGATGGCAGTCTAGCCAAAAACATTCAGTACTTC,.,TRBV11-3,many,TRBJ2-4
CASSSGTKDTQYF,TGTGCCAGCAGCTCCGGGACTAAAGATACGCAGTATTTT,TRBD2,TRBV11-2,many,TRBJ2-3
CAIRTDRENTGELFF,TGTGCCATCAGGACCGACAGAGAGAACACCGGGGAGCTGTTTTTT,.,TRBV10-3,many,TRBJ2-2
CASSLGRTEEKQYF,TGCGCCAGCAGCTTGGGGAGGACTGAAGAAAAGCAGTACTTC,.,TRBV5-1,.,TRBJ2-7
CASSPLAPETQYF,TGTGCCAGCAGTCCTCTGGCCCCCGAGACCCAGTACTTC,.,TRBV27,many,TRBJ2-5
CASSFSVITYEQYF,TGTGCCAGCAGCTTCTCGGTCATAACCTACGAGCAGTACTTC,.,TRBV13,.,TRBJ2-7
CASSPTPLTAANEQFF,TGTGCCAGCAGCCCCACCCCACTAACCGCGGCCAATGAGCAGTTCTTC,.,TRBV3-1,many,TRBJ2-1
CASSFQDNTEAFF,TGCGCCAGCAGCTTCCAGGACAACACTGAAGCTTTCTTT,.,TRBV5-1,many,TRBJ1-1
CATSKGGGSYEQYF,TGCGCCACCTCCAAGGGGGGTGGGTCCTACGAGCAGTACTTC,.,TRBV5-1,.,TRBJ2-7
CATSDKPLAGGNTGELFF,TGTGCCACCAGTGATAAGCCCCTAGCGGGGGGGAACACCGGGGAGCTGTTTTTT,TRBD2,TRBV24-1,.,TRBJ2-2
CAWSGATSGMYNEQFF,TGTGCCTGGAGTGGGGCGACTAGCGGGATGTACAATGAGCAGTTCTTC,TRBD2,TRBV30,many,TRBJ2-1
CASSNGLAGGDTQYF,TGTGCCAGCAGCAACGGACTAGCGGGTGGAGATACGCAGTATTTT,TRBD2,TRBV11-2,.,TRBJ2-3
CSARGSGSRNEQFF,TGCAGTGCTAGAGGTAGCGGGAGTAGGAATGAGCAGTTCTTC,TRBD2,TRBV20-1,many,TRBJ2-1
CASSLGLSGVDGANVLTF,TGTGCCAGCAGCCTCGGACTATCGGGAGTGGATGGTGCCAACGTCCTGACTTTC,.,TRBV27,few,TRBJ2-6
CASTSGPTDTQYF,TGTGCCAGCACTAGCGGCCCCACAGATACGCAGTATTTT,TRBD2,TRBV9,many,TRBJ2-3
CASSVGTGSLEQYF,TGTGCCAGCAGTGTTGGGACAGGCTCCCTCGAGCAGTACTTC,TRBD1,TRBV6-1,few,TRBJ2-7
CASSPGDSYEQYF,TGTGCCAGCTCACCAGGGGACAGCTACGAGCAGTACTTC,TRBD1,TRBV18,.,TRBJ2-7
CASSQGVGNSPLHF,TGTGCCAGCAGCCAAGGGGTGGGGAATTCACCCCTCCACTTT,.,TRBV14,many,TRBJ1-6
CASSPRGGGELFF,TGTGCCAGCAGCCCACGGGGCGGCGGGGAGCTGTTTTTT,.,TRBV6-1,many,TRBJ2-2
CASSQDGRRWDSYNEQFF,TGTGCCAGCAGCCAAGATGGGAGGAGATGGGACTCCTACAATGAGCAGTTCTTC,.,TRBV4-2,.,TRBJ2-1
CASKPGVVTHEQYF,TGTGCCAGCAAACCAGGGGTGGTCACCCACGAGCAGTACTTC,.,TRBV7-9,.,TRBJ2-7
CASSLKMRGNTEAFF,TGTGCCAGCAGTTTAAAGATGAGGGGGAACACTGAAGCTTTCTTT,.,TRBV27,few,TRBJ1-1
CASSQYYSHGELFF,TGCGCCAGCAGCCAATACTATAGTCACGGGGAGCTGTTTTTT,.,TRBV4-1,.,TRBJ2-2
CASSYSMGGRAYEQYF,TGTGCCAGCAGTTACTCGATGGGGGGCAGGGCCTACGAGCAGTACTTC,.,TRBV6-6,many,TRBJ2-7
CSAPITGGDTEAFF,TGCAGTGCCCCCATAACAGGGGGGGACACTGAAGCTTTCTTT,TRBD1,TRBV20-1,many,TRBJ1-1
CASTPLRDEQFF,TGTGCCAGCACCCCGCTGAGGGACGAGCAGTTCTTC,.,TRBV12-3/TRBV12-4,many,TRBJ2-1
CASSLTLAGGQNEQFF,TGTGCCAGCAGCTTAACCCTAGCGGGGGGGCAAAATGAGCAGTTCTTC,TRBD2,TRBV7-3,.,TRBJ2-1
CASSPWTGGAKNIQYF,TGTGCCAGCAGTCCCTGGACAGGGGGGGCCAAAAACATTCAGTACTTC,TRBD1,TRBV27,many,TRBJ2-4
CASRGDERTNTDTQYF,TGTGCCAGCAGGGGAGATGAGCGGACGAACACAGATACGCAGTATTTT,.,TRBV11-2,.,TRBJ2-3
CASSPQPGQNSPLHF,TGTGCCAGCTCACCACAACCGGGTCAAAATTCACCCCTCCACTTT,.,TRBV18,many,TRBJ1-6
CASSTGTQSSYEQYF,TGCGCCAGCAGCACCGGGACGCAGAGCTCCTACGAGCAGTACTTC,.,TRBV5-1,many,TRBJ2-7
CASSQENTEAFF,TGTGCCAGCAGCCAAGAGAACACTGAAGCTTTCTTT,.,TRBV4-2,many,TRBJ1-1
CASSQTGSYEQYF,TGTGCCAGCAGCCAAACAGGATCCTACGAGCAGTACTTC,.,TRBV16,few,TRBJ2-7
CATRDSVTGELFF,TGTGCTACCCGGGACAGCGTCACCGGGGAGCTGTTTTTT,TRBD1,TRBV12-5,many,TRBJ2-2
CASSPHGLPGMISYEQYF,TGTGCCAGCAGCCCTCACGGACTACCAGGGATGATCTCCTACGAGCAGTACTTC,.,TRBV11-1,.,TRBJ2-7